This T cell receptor beta chain was captured in a study of blood T cells in healthy people across ages. Study conclusions and caveats: Both naive CD4+ cell counts and diversity were greater in long-lived donors than in aged donors. Samples with more naive T cells showed higher observed beta diversity. Diversity figures derived from one million T cells were judged to underestimate the true value.

In its sample, this clonotype was seen many times. What it recognizes is unknown. Trimming left V 3 bases short and J 8 bases short, with 19 bases between. CDR3 size: 16 residues. Per germline, CDR1 ENHRY and CDR2 SYGVKD. Alongside a J-beta primer mix, a sample-barcoded 5' primer served in a second PCR lasting roughly 7 to 11 cycles. One entry per CDR3 protein results from TCRdb running MiXCR on the 5' RACE reads. The sample carries some 1.6 million distinct CDR3 sequences, 34% recorded once. There were healthy Caucasian individuals from Russia, aged 6 to 90, serving as donors. The specimen was blood. The chain couples TRBV10-3 to TRBJ1-4; the D gene is possibly TRBD1 (6 bases). This receptor was obtained from a woman in her 30s in good health. The chain's CDR3 is CAISDRDRGKEEKLFF. The CDR3 DNA reads as TGTGCCATCAGTGACCGGGATAGGGGGAAGGAGGAAAAACTGTTTTTT.